This T cell receptor beta chain was retrieved from a study of blood T cell repertoires in COVID-19. About the study: Donors in the United States, Italy and Spain gave samples during acute or convalescent COVID-19. Sample material is recorded as cDNA or gDNA derived from T cells, B-cell-depleted T cells, or PBMCs.

Trimming pared 5 bases from V and 0 bases from J, leaving 8 bases between. Germline-derived CDR1 and CDR2 are SGHKS and YYEKEE (reference sequence). The CDR3 consists of 13 residues. Data came from immunoSEQ multiplex PCR; TCRdb stores just in-frame clones and leaves some out. This table has roughly 280,000 clones, around 90% appearing once. Sequencing was performed on peripheral blood. The source is a woman aged 45-59 years who had recovered from COVID-19. This chain uses TRBV5-5 with TRBJ1-2; D might be TRBD1 (5 bases). The CDR3 reads CASSPDTNYGYTF. CDR3 nucleotide sequence: TGTGCCAGCAGTCCGGACACTAACTATGGCTACACCTTC.